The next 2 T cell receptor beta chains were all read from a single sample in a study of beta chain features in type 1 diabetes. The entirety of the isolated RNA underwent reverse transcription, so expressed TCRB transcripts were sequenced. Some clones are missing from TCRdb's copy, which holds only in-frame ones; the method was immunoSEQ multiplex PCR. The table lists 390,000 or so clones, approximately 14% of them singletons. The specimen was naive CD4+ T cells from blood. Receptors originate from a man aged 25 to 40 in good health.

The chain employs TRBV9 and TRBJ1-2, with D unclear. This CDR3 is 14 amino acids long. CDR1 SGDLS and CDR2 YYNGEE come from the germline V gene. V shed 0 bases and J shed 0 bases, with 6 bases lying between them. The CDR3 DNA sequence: TGTGCCAGCAGCGTAGAGTCAGCTAACTATGGCTACACCTTC. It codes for CASSVESANYGYTF.

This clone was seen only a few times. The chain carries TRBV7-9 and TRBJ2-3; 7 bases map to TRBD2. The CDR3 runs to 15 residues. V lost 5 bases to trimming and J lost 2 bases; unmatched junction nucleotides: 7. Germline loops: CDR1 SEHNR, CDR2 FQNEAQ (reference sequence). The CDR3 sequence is CASSTLAVHTDTQYF. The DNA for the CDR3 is TGTGCCAGCAGCACTCTAGCGGTACACACAGATACGCAGTATTTT. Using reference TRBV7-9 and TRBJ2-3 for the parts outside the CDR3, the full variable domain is DTGVSQNPRHKITKRGQNVTFRCDPISEHNRLYWYRQTLGQGPEFLTYFQNEAQLEKSRLLSDRFSAERPKGSFSTLEIQRTEQGDSAMYLCASSTLAVHTDTQYFGPGTRLTVL.